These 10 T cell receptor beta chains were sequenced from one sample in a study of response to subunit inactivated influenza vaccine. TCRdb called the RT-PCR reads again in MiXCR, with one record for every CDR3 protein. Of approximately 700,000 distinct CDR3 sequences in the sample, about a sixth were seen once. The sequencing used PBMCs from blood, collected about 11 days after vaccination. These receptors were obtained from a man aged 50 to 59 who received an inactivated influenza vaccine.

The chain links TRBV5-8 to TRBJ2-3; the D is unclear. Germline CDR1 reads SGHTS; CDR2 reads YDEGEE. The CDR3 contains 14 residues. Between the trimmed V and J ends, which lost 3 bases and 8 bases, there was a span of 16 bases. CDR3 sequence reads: CASSSLGMTGTQYF. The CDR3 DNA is TGTGCCAGCAGCTCCTTGGGGATGACGGGTACGCAGTATTTT.

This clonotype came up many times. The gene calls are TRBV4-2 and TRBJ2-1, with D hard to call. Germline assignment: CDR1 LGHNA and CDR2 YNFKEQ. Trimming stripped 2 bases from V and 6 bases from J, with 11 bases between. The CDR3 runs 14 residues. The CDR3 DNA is TGTGCCAGCAGCCAAAATGGTGATGGCAATGAGCAGTTCTTC. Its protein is CASSQNGDGNEQFF.

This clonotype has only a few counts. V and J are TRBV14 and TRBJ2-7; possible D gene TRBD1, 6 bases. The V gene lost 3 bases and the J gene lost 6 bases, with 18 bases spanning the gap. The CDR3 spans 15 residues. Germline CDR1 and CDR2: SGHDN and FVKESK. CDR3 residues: CASSQSRDILREQYF. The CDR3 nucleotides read TGTGCCAGCAGCCAGTCCCGGGACATACTTCGCGAGCAGTACTTC.

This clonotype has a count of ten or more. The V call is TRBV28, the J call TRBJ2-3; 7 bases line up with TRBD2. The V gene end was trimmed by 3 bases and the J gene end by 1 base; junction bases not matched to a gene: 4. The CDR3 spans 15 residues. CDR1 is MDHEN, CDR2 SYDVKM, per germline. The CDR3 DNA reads TGTGCCAGCAGTTTGCCCCTAGCGGGCACAGATACGCAGTATTTT. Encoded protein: CASSLPLAGTDTQYF.

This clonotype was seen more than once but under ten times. The CDR3 nucleotides read TGCAGTGCTAGAAGGCACGACGAGCAGTACTTC. Protein: CSARRHDEQYF. The chain combines TRBV20-1 with TRBJ2-7; D is uncertain. V lost 2 bases, J lost 5 bases, and 7 bases lay in between. The CDR3 runs 11 residues. Germline CDR1 and CDR2: DFQATT and SNEGSKA (reference sequence).

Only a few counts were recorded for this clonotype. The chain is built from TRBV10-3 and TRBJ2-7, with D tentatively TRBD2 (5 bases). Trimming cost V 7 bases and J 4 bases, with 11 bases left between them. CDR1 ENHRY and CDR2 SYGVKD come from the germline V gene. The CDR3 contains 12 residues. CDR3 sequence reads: CAIKGGGYEQYF. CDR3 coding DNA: TGTGCCATCAAAGGTGGCGGGTACGAGCAGTACTTC.

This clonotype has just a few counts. The CDR3 DNA reads as TGTGCCATCAGTGACAGGAAAACTAGCGCCTACAATGAGCAGTTCTTC. Its protein product is CAISDRKTSAYNEQFF. The chain employs TRBV10-3 and TRBJ2-1, with TRBD2 identical over 7 bases. From germline, CDR1 is ENHRY and CDR2 SYGVKD. Unmatched junction bases numbered 7, after V lost 3 bases and J lost 2 bases. There are 16 residues in the CDR3.

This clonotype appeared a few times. Here the CDR3 DNA reads TGTGCCAGCACCCAAAGGGGTAATGGTGAGCAGTTCTTC. Protein product: CASTQRGNGEQFF. V gene TRBV7-2 combines with J gene TRBJ2-1; D may be TRBD1 (5 bases). CDR3 length: 13 residues. Trimming stripped 7 bases from V and 9 bases from J, with 16 bases between. CDR1 and CDR2 (germline): SGHTA, FQGNSA.

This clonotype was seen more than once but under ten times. The CDR3: CASSVTSYEQFF. The DNA of the CDR3 is TGTGCCAGCAGCGTAACTAGCTATGAGCAGTTCTTC. The chain recombines TRBV9 with TRBJ2-1; D is possibly TRBD2 (6 bases). Germline V lookup: CDR1 SGDLS, CDR2 YYNGEE. V lost 1 base and J lost 8, with 7 bases in between. The CDR3 runs to 12 residues.

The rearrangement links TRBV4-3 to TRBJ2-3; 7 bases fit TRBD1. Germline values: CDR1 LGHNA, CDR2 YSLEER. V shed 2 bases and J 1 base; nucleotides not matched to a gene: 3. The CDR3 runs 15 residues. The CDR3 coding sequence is TGCGCCAGCAGCCAACACAGGGGACGCACAGATACGCAGTATTTT. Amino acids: CASSQHRGRTDTQYF.